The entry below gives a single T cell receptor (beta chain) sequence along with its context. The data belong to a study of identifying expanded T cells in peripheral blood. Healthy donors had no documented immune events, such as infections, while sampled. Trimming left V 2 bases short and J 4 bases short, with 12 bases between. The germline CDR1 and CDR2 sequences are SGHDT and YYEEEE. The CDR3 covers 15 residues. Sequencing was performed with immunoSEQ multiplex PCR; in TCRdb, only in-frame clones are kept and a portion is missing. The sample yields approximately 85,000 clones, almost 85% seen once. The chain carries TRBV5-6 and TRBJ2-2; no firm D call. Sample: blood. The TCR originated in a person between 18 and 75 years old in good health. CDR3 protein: CASSLNGVITGELFF. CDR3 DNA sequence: TGTGCCAGCAGCTTAAATGGCGTAATCACCGGGGAGCTGTTTTTT.